This T cell receptor beta chain was observed in a study of Ad26.COV2.S vaccination and SARS-CoV-2 variants (dated by TCRdb to 2020 to 2023). Regarding the study in general: Vaccine-arm donors came from COV1001, a multicentre, randomized, double-blind, placebo-controlled phase I-IIa trial of Ad26.COV2.S in healthy adults. Ad26.COV2.S was given intramuscularly at 5x10^10 or 1x10^11 viral particles, as a single shot or as two shots 56 days apart. TCRbeta repertoire sequencing served as the tool for gauging how specific and how broad the SARS-CoV-2-reactive T cell receptors were following Ad26.COV2.S vaccination. A total of 32 samples were included in the TCR-sequenced set, comprising around 19 Ad26.COV2.S vaccine recipients, 5 placebo recipients and 8 SARS-CoV-2 convalescent individuals. Participants in the trial were split at random into five groups of five each, receiving low-dose or high-dose Ad26.COV2.S once or twice, or else placebo on both occasions. Investigators remained blinded to trial group allocation during experiments and outcome assessment.

Remarks on this clone: What this receptor recognizes is not known. Per-base quality was not reported, and no clone a single base away is much larger than it.

TCRbeta CDR3 regions were sequenced with the immunoSEQ Assay. After extraction, genomic DNA underwent amplification by bias-controlled multiplex PCR, followed by high-throughput sequencing. The source study handled its data this way. Collapsing and filtering of sequences were performed to quantify the absolute abundance of each unique TCRbeta CDR3 region. T cell fraction was estimated by normalization of TCRbeta template counts to usable DNA, with usable DNA being measured through amplification of reference genes present in all nucleated cells. Repertoire TCRs were annotated as SARS-CoV-2-specific by exact matching of V gene, CDR3 amino acid sequence and J gene to a known reactive TCR set. The reference SARS-CoV-2 TCR set came from MIRA and was filtered for enrichment in COVID-19-positive ImmuneCODE repertoires, removing public or cross-reactive TCRs. Drawing on the MIRA antigens, annotated TCRs were analysed further at the level of specific ORF or position within ORF. Breadth was defined as the number of annotated unique rearrangements divided by the total number of unique productive rearrangements, and depth was defined as the summed frequency of the annotated unique rearrangements. Group comparisons of TCR breadth used two-sided Wilcoxon rank-sum tests. In its TCRdb copy, this immuneACCESS table keeps in-frame sequences only and misses some clones. Where compared with another copy, unresolved V genes explain less than half of these, and the others have no known cause. V, J and clone size were drawn from that table, and D and trimming were deduced from the DNA. This sample holds about 350,000 clones; roughly 90% were observed only once. Clones ranked in the top ten supply around 10% of the sample.

The full study reports these points: The authors noted that total T cell responses may have been underestimated by the TCR breadth and depth analyses. Spike-specific TCR breadth was higher in Ad26.COV2.S recipients than in placebo recipients (P = 0.0014). Non-spike TCR breadth was comparable between vaccine and placebo recipients, consistent with the vaccine containing only spike. The study was not powered to compare responses between vaccine doses or regimens. Substantial breadth of spike-specific CD8+ and CD4+ T cell responses was reported after vaccination.

Interpreted using the paper, the treatment or condition label stands for: approximately 18 received Ad26.COV2.S at low or high dose, single or two shots; five or six received placebo; per-sample allocation not given. Repertoires of vaccine and placebo recipients were sequenced from samples collected on day 63 after the first injection. Cohort 1b enrolled around 24 adults aged 18-55 years at a single site in Boston, USA, between 29 July and 7 August 2020. Ad26.COV2.S was a replication-incompetent adenovirus type 26 vector expressing a prefusion-stabilized SARS-CoV-2 spike protein from the original Wuhan strain. At the junction V is shortened by 5 bases and J by 0 bases, with 9 bases in between. Its CDR3 holds 14 amino acids, cysteine through phenylalanine. CDR3 DNA is the only sequence kept; it has 42 bases, read in frame from the first base. As encoded in the germline V gene, CDR1 is SGHAT while CDR2 is FQNNGV.

The sample here was peripheral blood, taken in a trial of Ad26.COV2.S vaccine versus placebo. This receptor was identified in a person aged 18-65 years who received the Ad26.COV2.S COVID-19 vaccine or a placebo. The chain links TRBV11-2 with TRBJ2-3; there is no confident call for the D gene. Read as DNA, the sequence is TGTGCCAGCAGCCCGGCCGCTAGCACAGATACGCAGTATTTT. The resulting protein is CASSPAASTDTQYF.